Each of the 22 T cell receptor beta chains below was sequenced from the same sample in a study of cytomegalovirus exposure and HLA in healthy donors. It was with 60 Vbeta and 13 Jbeta primers that the PCR ran. The repertoire was sequenced with immunoSEQ multiplex PCR; TCRdb's copy has only in-frame clones and lacks some. The data show some 130,000 clones, 83% seen once. The sequenced sample was PBMCs. The receptors here all came from a girl aged 2 to 10 in good health and CMV-seronegative.

The CDR3 sequence is CASSLEPGLASAQYF. DNA for the CDR3: TGCGCCAGCAGCTTAGAACCGGGACTAGCGTCGGCCCAGTACTTC. V and J are TRBV5-1 and TRBJ2-5, with 10 bases matching TRBD2. CDR1 SGHRS and CDR2 YFSETQ come from the germline V gene. V gave up 2 bases and J gave up 9 bases; unmatched junction bases: 10. CDR3 length: 15 amino acids.

The rearrangement joins TRBV6-5 to TRBJ1-4; TRBD1 aligns across 9 bases. This CDR3 region has 14 residues. V dropped 7 bases and J dropped 8; count of bases not matched to a gene: 8. Germline CDR1 and CDR2: MNHEY and SVGAGI. The CDR3 DNA reads TGTGCCAGCACTTATGGGACAGGGTCCGAAAAACTGTTTTTT. Protein product: CASTYGTGSEKLFF.

The gene calls are TRBV7-7 and TRBJ2-2; 7 nucleotides agree with TRBD2. CDR3 size: 16 residues. J was trimmed by 6 bases and V by 4 bases; bases with no gene match: 11. CDR1 and CDR2 from the germline V gene are SSHAT and FNYEAQ (reference sequence). CDR3 protein: CASSSLTSEGAGELFF. DNA of the CDR3: TGTGCCAGCAGCTCCTTAACTAGCGAGGGCGCCGGGGAGCTGTTTTTT.

This chain joins TRBV18 and TRBJ2-5; D is undetermined. V was cut by 5 bases and J by 5 bases, with 9 bases left in between. The CDR3 has 12 amino acids. The germline V gene encodes CDR1 KGHSH and CDR2 LQKENI. CDR3 coding DNA: TGTGCCAGCTCAACCACTACGGAGACCCAGTACTTC. This codes for CASSTTTETQYF.

In this sample, this clone turned up once. The chain couples TRBV25-1 to TRBJ2-7, with D possibly being TRBD1 (6 bases). V lost 3 bases, J lost 3 bases, and 24 bases lay in between. The CDR3 is 18 amino acids. Per germline, CDR1 MGHDK and CDR2 SYGVNS. CDR3 in amino acids: CASSDQGQLTEGYYEQYF. The CDR3 region has the DNA TGTGCCAGCAGTGATCAGGGACAACTCACAGAGGGGTACTACGAGCAGTACTTC.

The chain uses TRBV5-5 and TRBJ1-5, with D tentatively TRBD1 (5 bases). The CDR3 has 15 amino acids. V lost 0 bases, J lost 0 bases, and 7 bases lay in between. Germline CDR1 reads SGHKS; CDR2 reads YYEKEE (reference sequence). DNA of the CDR3: TGTGCCAGCAGCTTGGGACAGTATAGCAATCAGCCCCAGCATTTT. Protein: CASSLGQYSNQPQHF.

The chain recombines TRBV9 with TRBJ2-3; D possibly corresponds to TRBD1 (6 bases). CDR3 length: 14 amino acids. V lost 1 base to trimming and J lost 1 base, with 7 bases between them. Germline loops: CDR1 SGDLS, CDR2 YYNGEE. Here the CDR3 reads CASSVRTGTDTQYF. Written as DNA, the CDR3 is TGTGCCAGCAGCGTAAGGACAGGCACAGATACGCAGTATTTT.

V gene TRBV6-5 combines with J gene TRBJ1-2; 9 nucleotides match TRBD1. The CDR3 length is 14 residues. Germline CDR1 reads MNHEY; CDR2 reads SVGAGI. The ends lost 1 base at V and 7 bases at J; junction bases unmatched: 4. The CDR3 loop is CASSYFRDRAGYTF. Written as DNA, the CDR3 is TGTGCCAGCAGTTACTTCCGGGACAGGGCTGGCTACACCTTC.

The chain carries TRBV4-2 and TRBJ2-3; the match to TRBD2 covers 9 bases. This CDR3 is 17 amino acids long. CDR1 and CDR2 from the germline V gene are LGHNA and YNFKEQ. Losses at the gene ends were 1 base for V and 2 bases for J; bases not matched to a gene: 7. The chain's CDR3 is CASSQVPSGGFTDTQYF. As DNA, the CDR3 is TGTGCCAGCAGCCAAGTTCCCAGCGGGGGGTTCACAGATACGCAGTATTTT.

V is TRBV15 and J is TRBJ2-7, with TRBD1 identical over 8 bases. CDR1 LNHNV and CDR2 YYDKDF come from the germline V gene (reference sequence). The J segment lost 3 bases and the V segment lost 1 base, leaving 8 bases of the junction unmatched. There are 16 residues in the CDR3. CDR3 nucleotide sequence: TGTGCCACCAGCAGAGCAACAGGGGGGAGAGACTACGAGCAGTACTTC. Amino acids: CATSRATGGRDYEQYF.

The CDR3 sequence: CAINLRDPCYYEQYF. Written as DNA, the CDR3 is TGTGCCATCAACTTGCGGGACCCATGTTACTACGAGCAGTACTTC. This chain links TRBV11-3 with TRBJ2-7, with D possibly TRBD2 on 6 matching bases. The CDR3 has 15 residues. Germline loops: CDR1 SGHNT, CDR2 YENEEA. Trimming left V 10 bases short and J 3 bases short, with 22 bases between.

The rearrangement links TRBV5-1 to TRBJ2-3; D is possibly TRBD1 (6 bases). The V and J ends lost 0 bases and 6 bases respectively, with 11 bases between them. From germline, CDR1 is SGHRS and CDR2 YFSETQ. The CDR3 loop spans 14 amino acids. CDR3 amino acids: CASSLDRVADTQYF. The CDR3 bases are TGCGCCAGCAGCTTGGACAGGGTCGCGGATACGCAGTATTTT. Combining the CDR3 with reference TRBV5-1 and TRBJ2-3 gives the whole variable domain KAGVTQTPRYLIKTRGQQVTLSCSPISGHRSVSWYQQTPGQGLQFLFEYFSETQRNKGNFPGRFSGRQFSNSRSEMNVSTLELGDSALYLCASSLDRVADTQYFGPGTRLTVL.

The V call is TRBV18, the J call TRBJ1-1; no clear D gene. The CDR3 sequence is 13 residues long. V shed 6 bases and J shed 1 base, with 9 bases lying between them. Germline V gene sequence: CDR1 KGHSH, CDR2 LQKENI. CDR3: CASSPPKNTEAFF. CDR3 nucleotide sequence: TGTGCCAGCTCTCCCCCTAAGAACACTGAAGCTTTCTTT.

V is TRBV6-1 and J is TRBJ2-7; 7 nucleotides line up with TRBD2. V lost 6 bases to trimming and J lost 3 bases; unmatched junction nucleotides: 8. CDR3 length: 14 residues. CDR1 is MNHNS, CDR2 SASEGT, per germline. In nucleotides, the CDR3 is TGTGCCAGCAGCCCCGTGGGCGGGAGCTACGAGCAGTACTTC. This sequence encodes CASSPVGGSYEQYF.

As to this clone: Distinct nucleotide sequences in the sample also encode this CDR3. The rearrangement joins TRBV18 to TRBJ2-3; D remains unclear. Trimming cost V 3 bases and J 3 bases, with 4 bases left between them. The CDR3 runs 12 residues. Germline CDR1 KGHSH, CDR2 LQKENI. The CDR3 DNA reads TGTGCCAGCTCACCCTCTACAGATACGCAGTATTTT. This encodes CASSPSTDTQYF. The full variable domain, in which reference TRBV18 and TRBJ2-3 provide the parts outside the CDR3, is NAGVMQNPRHLVRRRGQEARLRCSPMKGHSHVYWYRQLPEEGLKFMVYLQKENIIDESGMPKERFSAEFPKEGPSILRIQQVVRGDSAAYFCASSPSTDTQYFGPGTRLTVL.

This clone was seen a handful of times. The CDR3 nucleotides read TGTGCCAGCAGGCGGCAGGGGTCGGGCACTGAAGCTTTCTTT. It codes for CASRRQGSGTEAFF. V usage is TRBV6-5 and J usage is TRBJ1-1; a weak D match, TRBD1 (6 bases). Germline CDR1 and CDR2: MNHEY and SVGAGI. There are 14 residues in the CDR3. V dropped 6 bases and J dropped 4 bases, with 15 bases sitting between them.

The rearrangement joins TRBV7-9 to TRBJ2-2; D ambiguous. Germline CDR1 is SEHNR and CDR2 is FQNEAQ (reference sequence). The CDR3 consists of 16 residues. Trimming cost V 1 base and J 6 bases, with 15 bases left between them. The DNA for the CDR3 is TGTGCCAGCAGCTTAGGTGTTTCGAAACCGGCCGGGGAGCTGTTTTTT. This codes for CASSLGVSKPAGELFF.

This clone was detected only once. The gene calls are TRBV7-3 and TRBJ2-1; 10 bases match TRBD2. Germline V gene lookup returns CDR1 SGHTA and CDR2 FQGTGA. V gave up 5 bases and J gave up 2 bases; unmatched junction bases: 3. The CDR3 totals 15 residues. The CDR3 DNA reads as TGTGCCAGCAGCCAAGCGGGAGGGGCCTACAATGAGCAGTTCTTC. Protein: CASSQAGGAYNEQFF.

This clone appeared a few times. The same CDR3 also results from other DNA sequences found in this sample. V is TRBV6-5 and J is TRBJ1-1; 9 nucleotides agree with TRBD1. CDR3 length: 16 amino acids. Per germline, CDR1 MNHEY and CDR2 SVGAGI. With V trimmed by 2 bases and J by 1 base, 5 bases remained unmatched. Here the CDR3 DNA reads TGTGCCAGCAGTTACGAAGGGACAGGGACGAACACTGAAGCTTTCTTT. Its protein is CASSYEGTGTNTEAFF.

The chain joins TRBV29-1 to TRBJ1-2; TRBD1 matches 8 bases. Germline loops: CDR1 SQVTM, CDR2 ANQGSEA. This CDR3 contains 13 residues. After removal of 5 bases from V and 0 bases from J, the junction contained 2 bases not matched to a gene. CDR3 sequence reads: CSVQDRANYGYTF. The DNA of the CDR3 is TGCAGCGTTCAGGACAGGGCTAACTATGGCTACACCTTC.

This clone occurred once. The chain couples TRBV2 to TRBJ2-1, with D unclear. This CDR3 has 14 residues. Germline CDR1 is SNHLY and CDR2 is FYNNEI. Trimming cost V 1 base and J 4 bases, with 8 bases left between them. As DNA, the CDR3 is TGTGCCAGCAGTGAAGTTAACCAGTACAATGAGCAGTTCTTC. Protein sequence: CASSEVNQYNEQFF.

The chain couples TRBV4-1 to TRBJ2-7; TRBD2 agrees at 11 bases. This CDR3 spans 15 amino acids. V lost 3 bases and J lost 3; bases outside the gene matches: 4. Looked up from germline, CDR1 is MGHRA and CDR2 is YSYEKL. The CDR3 here is CASSHPSGGIYEQYF. As DNA, the CDR3 is TGCGCCAGCAGCCACCCTAGCGGGGGGATCTACGAGCAGTACTTC.